Presented here are 2 T cell receptor beta chains from one specimen sequenced in a study of shared clonotypes between healthy human individuals. Assay used: immunoSEQ multiplex PCR; TCRdb lists only in-frame clones, some missing. This sample yields roughly 2.6 million clones, of which approximately 94% are seen a single time; over 0.12% belongs to the top ten. The sequencing sample was made of naive CD4+ T cells sorted from blood. Subset specified: CD45RA+ positively selected. Receptors were obtained from a young man in good health.

This clone appeared once. The genes are TRBV7-9 and TRBJ1-2; the D is unclear. V was pared by 7 bases and J by 0 bases, with 18 bases between. CDR1 is SEHNR and CDR2 is FQNEAQ in the germline V gene (reference sequence). The CDR3 has 16 residues. In DNA form, the CDR3 reads TGTGCCAGCACACGATACCTACCCCAAGCTAACTATGGCTACACCTTC. Amino acid sequence: CASTRYLPQANYGYTF.

The chain links TRBV27 to TRBJ2-1, with a tentative D call TRBD2 (5 bases). Germline CDR1 is MNHEY and CDR2 is SMNVEV (reference sequence). Trimming took off 3 bases at V and 2 bases at J, with 17 bases between the two ends. This CDR3 is built from 17 residues. CDR3 in amino acids: CASSLNPGDIPYNEQFF. The CDR3 DNA reads as TGTGCCAGCAGTTTGAATCCCGGGGATATCCCCTACAATGAGCAGTTCTTC.